Shown below are 3 T cell receptor beta chains from a single sample sequenced in a study of shared clonotypes between healthy human individuals. Sequencing used immunoSEQ multiplex PCR; TCRdb keeps in-frame clones, though not all of them. In the table there are around 2,000,000 clones, roughly 91% of which are singletons. CD8 cells regarded as naive lacked CD45RO, were positively chosen for CCR7, and omitted terminally differentiated effector memory CD45RA+ cells. The sequenced material came from naive CD8+ T cells from PBMCs. The receptors derive from a man between 18 and 29 years old in good health. Some clones in this sample may be carry-over from other donors' samples.

The chain is built from TRBV28 and TRBJ1-2, with 9 positions matching TRBD1. CDR3 size: 13 residues. The germline gives CDR1 MDHEN, CDR2 SYDVKM. The junction had 3 bases not matched to a gene; V was cut back by 6 bases and J by 4 bases. CDR3 nucleotides: TGTGCCAGCAGCCGGGGACAGGGCTATGGCTACACCTTC. Translated: CASSRGQGYGYTF.

The rearrangement uses TRBV19 and TRBJ1-2; the D is unclear. The germline gives CDR1 LNHDA, CDR2 SQIVND (reference sequence). This CDR3 region has 16 residues. V lost 0 bases, J lost 5 bases, and 16 bases lay in between. The CDR3 is CASSIESGFWDYGYTF. As DNA, the CDR3 is TGTGCCAGTAGTATAGAGTCTGGTTTCTGGGATTATGGCTACACCTTC.

The V gene is TRBV10-2, the J gene TRBJ2-6; the D is unclear. The germline V gene encodes CDR1 WSHSY and CDR2 SAAADI. V was trimmed by 4 bases and J by 0 bases, leaving 10 bases between them. This CDR3 comprises 16 residues. The CDR3 protein is CASSALTASGANVLTF. CDR3 DNA sequence: TGCGCCAGCAGTGCTTTGACCGCCTCTGGGGCCAACGTCCTGACTTTC.